The 25 T cell receptor beta chains below come from one sample, sequenced in a study of spatial heterogeneity in lung cancer. Documented time point: blood at routine non-recurrence follow-up after resection. TCRdb processed the 5' RACE reads anew with MiXCR; each CDR3 protein has one entry. Altogether around 70,000 distinct CDR3 sequences are present, approximately 9% being singletons, with the ten largest covering 1.9%. This specimen consisted of PBMCs, obtained at follow-up. Receptors originate from a female donor with early-stage non-small cell lung cancer.

This clonotype was observed at least ten times. The CDR3 loop is CASSLVRGSYNEQFF. CDR3 in DNA: TGCGCCAGCAGCCTTGTCCGTGGCTCCTACAATGAGCAGTTCTTC. The chain uses TRBV5-1 and TRBJ2-1, with D unresolved. This CDR3 has 15 amino acids. Germline V gene sequence: CDR1 SGHRS, CDR2 YFSETQ. V lost 4 bases and J lost 0, with 11 bases in between. Combining the CDR3 with reference TRBV5-1 and TRBJ2-1 gives the whole variable domain KAGVTQTPRYLIKTRGQQVTLSCSPISGHRSVSWYQQTPGQGLQFLFEYFSETQRNKGNFPGRFSGRQFSNSRSEMNVSTLELGDSALYLCASSLVRGSYNEQFFGPGTRLTVL.

Turning to this clonotype: A much bigger clone sits one base away, suggesting this may be a read error. This chain joins TRBV3-1 and TRBJ2-1, with 9 positions matching TRBD2. Per germline, CDR1 LGHDT and CDR2 YNNKEL (reference sequence). The V gene end was trimmed by 1 base and the J gene end by 7 bases; junction bases not matched to a gene: 8. The CDR3 spans 16 residues. The CDR3 spells CASSQGSLAGVNEQFF. In nucleotides, the CDR3 is TGTGCCAGCAGCCAAGGGTCATTAGCGGGGGTTAATGAGCAGTTCTTC.

In its sample, this clonotype was seen many times. The rearrangement uses TRBV6-5 and TRBJ1-2; maybe TRBD1 (6 bases). The V end lost 6 bases, the J end lost 6 bases, and 14 bases lay between the germline ends. This CDR3 region has 13 residues. Germline V CDR1 and CDR2: MNHEY, SVGAGI. CDR3 in amino acids: CASRTVGGDGYTF. The CDR3 coding sequence is TGTGCCAGCAGAACCGTAGGGGGAGATGGCTACACCTTC.

The table lists this clonotype with many counts. This sequence joins TRBV10-3 and TRBJ2-5; D is possibly TRBD1 (6 bases). The ends were cut back, 7 bases at V and 1 base at J, with 10 bases in the middle. This CDR3 spans 13 amino acids. Per germline, CDR1 ENHRY and CDR2 SYGVKD. The chain's CDR3 is CAINREFQETQYF. The CDR3 DNA sequence: TGTGCCATCAACAGGGAGTTCCAAGAGACCCAGTACTTC.

This clonotype showed up just a few times. The rearrangement uses TRBV13 and TRBJ2-3, with a possible D match to TRBD2 (7 bases). CDR1 and CDR2 from the germline V gene are PRHDT and FYEKMQ (reference sequence). The V gene lost 2 bases and the J gene lost 5 bases, with 17 bases spanning the gap. The CDR3 length is 16 residues. The CDR3 region has the DNA TGTGCCAGCAGCTTAAATGCTGGGGGGGCTGGAGATACGCAGTATTTT. Protein product: CASSLNAGGAGDTQYF.

The sample holds many counts of this clonotype. This chain connects TRBV7-6 to TRBJ2-3, with 7 bases identical to TRBD2. The CDR3 is 14 amino acids. Per germline, CDR1 SGHVS and CDR2 FNYEAQ. V shed 5 bases and J 4 bases; nucleotides not matched to a gene: 6. CDR3 bases: TGTGCCAGCAGCCCCGGGGGGTTATCAGATACGCAGTATTTT. Translated: CASSPGGLSDTQYF.

This clonotype has at least ten counts. The gene calls are TRBV12-5 and TRBJ2-7; 9 positions agree with TRBD1. Trimming took 4 bases from V and 6 from J; bases not matched to a gene: 4. Germline assignment: CDR1 LGHNT and CDR2 FRNRAP. CDR3 length: 13 residues. In DNA form, the CDR3 reads TGTGCTAGTGGTTGGACAGGGGTGCCCGAGCAGTACTTC. Protein sequence: CASGWTGVPEQYF.

Ten or more counts support this clonotype. This chain connects TRBV2 to TRBJ1-5; no definite D call. Trimming shortened V by 4 bases and J by 5 bases, and 9 bases separated the two germline ends. The CDR3 has 13 residues. The germline V gene encodes CDR1 SNHLY and CDR2 FYNNEI. The CDR3 coding sequence is TGTGCCAGCAGTGTAGGCCGAGATCAGCCCCAGCATTTT. It encodes CASSVGRDQPQHF.

Ten or more counts support this clonotype. The chain couples TRBV7-9 to TRBJ1-5; D call uncertain. V was pared by 2 bases and J by 4 bases, with 6 bases between. The V gene's germline CDR1 is SEHNR and CDR2 FQNEAQ (reference sequence). This CDR3 comprises 13 residues. The CDR3: CASSLNQNQPQHF. For the CDR3, the DNA is TGTGCCAGCAGCTTAAACCAGAATCAGCCCCAGCATTTT.

This clonotype was observed at least ten times. The chain couples TRBV5-1 to TRBJ1-5; 8 bases line up with TRBD1. Trimming cost V 3 bases and J 0 bases; bases outside gene matches: 2. The CDR3 consists of 15 residues. CDR1 SGHRS and CDR2 YFSETQ come from the germline V gene. The CDR3 spells CASSSQGGSNQPQHF. In DNA, the CDR3 is TGCGCCAGCAGCTCACAGGGGGGTAGCAATCAGCCCCAGCATTTT.

This clonotype was detected ten times or more. J is TRBJ2-3 and V is TRBV7-2; TRBD2 agrees at 14 bases. This CDR3 is 16 amino acids long. J lost 4 bases, V lost 2 bases, and 2 bases had no gene match. CDR1 and CDR2 (germline): SGHTA, FQGNSA. The CDR3 DNA reads as TGTGCCAGCAGCTTACGACTAGCGGGAGGGGCAGATACGCAGTATTTT. This codes for CASSLRLAGGADTQYF.

This clonotype was seen only a few times. The rearrangement links TRBV9 to TRBJ2-7; D is ambiguous. Germline V CDR1 and CDR2: SGDLS, YYNGEE. This CDR3 has 14 amino acids. V was trimmed by 2 bases and J by 0 bases, leaving 9 bases between them. The CDR3 is CASSVGGSSYEQYF. The CDR3 nucleotides read TGTGCCAGCAGCGTGGGCGGTTCCTCCTACGAGCAGTACTTC.

This clonotype turned up a few times. The rearrangement joins TRBV9 to TRBJ2-2, with D unresolved. Germline V lookup: CDR1 SGDLS, CDR2 YYNGEE. CDR3 size: 14 residues. V lost 0 bases, J lost 9 bases, and 12 bases lay in between. The CDR3 is CASSVGLVHRELFF. In nucleotides, the CDR3 is TGTGCCAGCAGCGTAGGACTGGTCCACCGGGAGCTGTTTTTT.

The chain combines TRBV24-1 with TRBJ2-3; either TRBD1 or TRBD2 may fit D (5 bases each). CDR1 is KGHDR and CDR2 is SFDVKD in the germline V gene. The CDR3 runs 14 residues. V lost 5 bases and J 2 bases, leaving 10 bases between the germline ends. Here the CDR3 reads CATSGRDPTDTQYF. The DNA of the CDR3 is TGTGCCACCAGTGGCAGGGACCCCACAGATACGCAGTATTTT.

This clonotype was picked up many times. This chain links TRBV5-1 with TRBJ1-2, with D possibly being TRBD1 (6 bases). Deletions cut 7 bases from V and 8 bases from J, with 15 bases between. The length of the CDR3 is 12 residues. Germline V gives CDR1 SGHRS, CDR2 YFSETQ. CDR3 region: CASHAGADGYTF. CDR3 nucleotides: TGCGCCAGCCATGCAGGGGCCGACGGCTACACCTTC.

This clonotype was detected many times. This rearrangement joins TRBV20-1 to TRBJ2-2, with 13 nucleotides matching TRBD2. The CDR3 sequence is 15 residues long. After removal of 4 bases from V and 5 bases from J, the junction contained 4 bases not matched to a gene. Germline V gene data show CDR1 as DFQATT and CDR2 as SNEGSKA (reference sequence). CDR3 in DNA: TGCAGTGCTAAGACTAGCGGGAGGTATACCGGGGAGCTGTTTTTT. This sequence encodes CSAKTSGRYTGELFF.

This clonotype was counted ten times or more. This chain uses TRBV19 with TRBJ1-6; no clear D. Trimming removed 9 bases from V and 0 bases from J, with 9 bases in between. The germline V gene has CDR1 LNHDA and CDR2 SQIVND (reference sequence). The CDR3 is 14 amino acids. CDR3 in amino acids: CASGSSSYNSPLHF. CDR3 DNA: TGTGCCAGCGGTTCAAGCTCCTATAATTCACCCCTCCACTTT.

This clonotype has ten or more counts. CDR3 loop: CASSFREWGHLEGGELFF. The DNA for the CDR3 is TGTGCCAGCAGCTTTCGGGAGTGGGGACACCTTGAGGGCGGGGAGCTGTTTTTT. The chain couples TRBV13 to TRBJ2-2; tentatively, D is TRBD1 or TRBD2 (6 bases each). There are 18 residues in the CDR3. Per the germline V gene, CDR1 is PRHDT and CDR2 is FYEKMQ (reference sequence). Trimming left V 3 bases short and J 7 bases short, with 24 bases between.

Regarding this clonotype: The missing conserved phenylalanine or tryptophan at the end of this CDR3 makes a read error likely. The J gene is TRBJ2-7, the V gene TRBV10-3, with 8 bases fitting TRBD2. The V gene end was trimmed by 8 bases and the J gene end by 0 bases; junction bases not matched to a gene: 3. The CDR3 is 13 residues long. Per germline, CDR1 ENHRY and CDR2 SYGVKD. CDR3 nucleotides: TGTGCCATCCGAGCGGGAGCCTCCTACGAGCAGTACTAC. Translating gives CAIRAGASYEQYY.

This clonotype was observed many times. This chain joins TRBV5-1 and TRBJ2-1, with D tentatively TRBD2 (5 bases). Germline V gene sequence: CDR1 SGHRS, CDR2 YFSETQ. This CDR3 contains 15 residues. The germline V and J ends were trimmed by 2 bases and 8 bases, with 17 bases remaining between them. The CDR3 sequence: CASSFPETSGYEQFF. CDR3 coding DNA: TGCGCCAGCAGCTTTCCAGAAACCTCGGGATATGAGCAGTTCTTC.

On this clonotype: A much larger clone lies one base from this, so it may be a read error. The gene calls are TRBV20-1 and TRBJ2-5, with D perhaps being TRBD1 or TRBD2 (5 bases each). The CDR3 consists of 13 residues. Germline lookup yields CDR1 DFQATT and CDR2 SNEGSKA (reference sequence). The CDR3 reads CSARVGSRETRYF. DNA for the CDR3: TGCAGTGCTAGAGTTGGGTCCAGGGAGACCCGGTACTTC.

In its sample, this clonotype was seen a few times. The chain couples TRBV7-6 to TRBJ2-7, with D possibly matching TRBD2 (6 bases). Germline CDR1 and CDR2: SGHVS and FNYEAQ. Trimming removed 5 bases at V and 0 bases at J, with 17 bases between. The CDR3 has 16 amino acids. The CDR3 DNA follows: TGTGCCAGCAGCCCAAGGCTACGCGGGACCTCCTACGAGCAGTACTTC. Its protein product is CASSPRLRGTSYEQYF. The complete variable domain, with remaining parts taken from reference TRBV7-6 and TRBJ2-7, reads GAGVSQSPRYKVTKRGQDVALRCDPISGHVSLYWYRQALGQGPEFLTYFNYEAQQDKSGLPNDRFSAERPEGSISTLTIQRTEQRDSAMYRCASSPRLRGTSYEQYFGPGTRLTVT.

This clonotype was observed many times. This chain uses TRBV9 with TRBJ2-7, with D perhaps being TRBD1 or TRBD2 (6 bases each). The CDR3 consists of 14 residues. Trimming stripped 2 bases from V and 6 bases from J, with 15 bases between. In germline, CDR1 is SGDLS, CDR2 YYNGEE. The CDR3 DNA sequence: TGTGCCAGCAGCGTCGGGGGCTTCTCAAGCGAGCAGTACTTC. It codes for CASSVGGFSSEQYF.

This clonotype was counted ten times or more. V usage is TRBV11-2 and J usage is TRBJ2-6; D not certain. With 1 base removed from V and 0 bases from J, the gap between germline ends came to 10 bases. Germline assignment: CDR1 SGHAT and CDR2 FQNNGV. The CDR3 contains 17 residues. CDR3 in DNA: TGTGCCAGCAGCTTAGGGCGACTTATCTCTGGGGCCAACGTCCTGACTTTC. As protein: CASSLGRLISGANVLTF.

This clonotype was picked up many times. The rearrangement links TRBV10-3 to TRBJ2-2; 8 bases fit TRBD1. V was clipped by 10 bases and J by 7 bases; unmatched bases: 11. This CDR3 has 14 amino acids. CDR1 is ENHRY and CDR2 is SYGVKD in the germline V gene. CDR3 amino acids: CATNNPTGDGELFF. CDR3 DNA sequence: TGTGCCACAAACAATCCGACAGGGGACGGGGAGCTGTTTTTT.